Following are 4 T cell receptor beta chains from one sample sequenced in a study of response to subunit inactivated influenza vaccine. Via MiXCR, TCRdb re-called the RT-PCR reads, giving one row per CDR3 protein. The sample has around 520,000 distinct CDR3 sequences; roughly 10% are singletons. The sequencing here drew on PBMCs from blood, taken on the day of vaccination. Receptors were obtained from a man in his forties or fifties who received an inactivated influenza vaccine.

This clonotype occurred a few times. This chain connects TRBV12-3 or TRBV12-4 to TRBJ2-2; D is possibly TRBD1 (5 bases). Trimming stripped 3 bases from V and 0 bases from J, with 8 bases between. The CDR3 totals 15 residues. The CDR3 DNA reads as TGTGCCAGCAGTTTCGGACATACGAACACCGGGGAGCTGTTTTTT. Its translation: CASSFGHTNTGELFF.

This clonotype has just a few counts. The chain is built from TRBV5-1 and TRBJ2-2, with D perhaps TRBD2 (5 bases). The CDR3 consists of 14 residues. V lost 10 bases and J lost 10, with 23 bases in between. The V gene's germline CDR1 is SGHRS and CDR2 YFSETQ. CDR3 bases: TGCGCCTCCCGCAACGGGGTCAGATATGAGGAGCTGTTTTTT. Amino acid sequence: CASRNGVRYEELFF.

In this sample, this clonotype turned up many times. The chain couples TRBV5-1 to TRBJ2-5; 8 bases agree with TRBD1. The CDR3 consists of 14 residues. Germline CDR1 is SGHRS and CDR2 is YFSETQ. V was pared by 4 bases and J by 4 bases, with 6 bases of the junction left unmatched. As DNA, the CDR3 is TGCGCCAGCAGCACCGACAGGGGCGGAGAGACCCAGTACTTC. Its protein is CASSTDRGGETQYF.

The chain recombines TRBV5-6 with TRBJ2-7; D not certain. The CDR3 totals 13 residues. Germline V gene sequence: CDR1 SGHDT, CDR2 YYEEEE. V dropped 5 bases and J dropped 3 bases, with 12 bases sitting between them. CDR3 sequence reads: CASRSDIYYEQYF. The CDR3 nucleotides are TGTGCCAGCAGATCAGACATATACTACGAGCAGTACTTC.